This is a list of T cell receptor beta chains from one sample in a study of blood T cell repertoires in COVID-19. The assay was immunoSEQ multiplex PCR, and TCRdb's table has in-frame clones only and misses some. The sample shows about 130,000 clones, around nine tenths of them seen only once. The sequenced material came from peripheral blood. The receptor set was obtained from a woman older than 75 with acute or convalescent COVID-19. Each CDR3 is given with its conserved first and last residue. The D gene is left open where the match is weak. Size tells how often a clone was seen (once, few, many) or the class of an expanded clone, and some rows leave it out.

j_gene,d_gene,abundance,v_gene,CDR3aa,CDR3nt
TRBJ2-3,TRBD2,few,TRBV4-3,CASSQAVRRERGGRDTQYF,TGCGCCAGCAGCCAAGCGGTTAGGAGGGAGCGGGGGGGCAGAGATACGCAGTATTTT
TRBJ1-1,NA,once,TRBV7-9,CASSLERGTEAFF,TGTGCCAGCAGCTTAGAAAGGGGCACTGAAGCTTTCTTT
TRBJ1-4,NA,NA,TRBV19,CASSIGGRVLGKLFF,TGTGCCAGTAGTATAGGTGGCAGGGTTTTAGGAAAACTGTTTTTT
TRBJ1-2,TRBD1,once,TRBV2,CASRMGTANYGYTF,TGTGCCAGCCGAATGGGGACAGCTAACTATGGCTACACCTTC
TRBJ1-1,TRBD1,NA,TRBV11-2,CASSSRTGQNTEAFF,TGTGCCAGCAGCTCCCGGACAGGCCAGAACACTGAAGCTTTCTTT
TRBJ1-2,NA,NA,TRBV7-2,CASSLVDKFYGYTF,TGTGCCAGCAGCTTAGTCGACAAGTTCTATGGCTACACCTTC
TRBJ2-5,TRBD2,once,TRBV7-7,CASSSSGSAGETQYF,TGTGCTAGCAGCTCTAGCGGGAGCGCCGGGGAGACCCAGTACTTC
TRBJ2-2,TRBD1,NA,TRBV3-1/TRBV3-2,CASSPTPRGRRGTGELFF,TGTGCCAGCAGCCCCACCCCCAGGGGGCGTCGCGGTACCGGGGAGCTGTTTTTT
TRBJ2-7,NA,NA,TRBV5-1,CASSLGAGPPSEQYF,TGCGCCAGCAGCTTGGGAGCGGGTCCGCCATCAGAGCAGTACTTC
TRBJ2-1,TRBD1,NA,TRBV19,CASRTGTASSYNEQFF,TGTGCCAGTAGAACCGGGACAGCTAGCTCCTACAATGAGCAGTTCTTC
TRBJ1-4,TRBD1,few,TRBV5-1,CASRNTGTGGEKLFF,TGCGCCAGCCGCAACACCGGGACAGGAGGCGAAAAACTGTTTTTT
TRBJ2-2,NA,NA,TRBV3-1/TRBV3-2,CASSHPLGAPGELFF,TGTGCCAGCAGCCATCCCCTGGGGGCGCCCGGGGAGCTGTTTTTT